The 13 T cell receptor beta chains below all came from one sample that was sequenced in a study of OX40 agonist ivuxolimab in advanced cancers. The assay was immunoSEQ multiplex PCR, and TCRdb's table has in-frame clones only and misses some. This sample carries tens of thousands of clones, 80% to 85% of them seen once, and the ten largest clones take 1.1%. The sequencing used CD4+ or CD8+ T cells sorted from blood, collected in a trial of the OX40 agonist ivuxolimab. The source of these receptors is an adult with an advanced solid tumor such as melanoma, head and neck, liver or kidney cancer.

The chain has TRBV7-2 and TRBJ1-2; weak D call: TRBD1 (6 bases). CDR3 length: 15 amino acids. Germline V gene lookup returns CDR1 SGHTA and CDR2 FQGNSA. V lost 5 bases and J 6 bases, leaving 19 bases between the germline ends. This CDR3 is CASSLNRGQDHGYTF. CDR3 DNA: TGTGCCAGCAGCCTCAACCGGGGGCAGGACCATGGCTACACCTTC.

This chain connects TRBV20-1 to TRBJ2-5; D remains ambiguous. This CDR3 region has 11 residues. V dropped 3 bases and J dropped 4 bases, with 6 bases sitting between them. Germline V CDR1 and CDR2: DFQATT, SNEGSKA (reference sequence). The CDR3 DNA reads TGCAGTGCTAGGGAAAGAGAGACCCAGTACTTC. Translation gives CSARERETQYF.

This chain links TRBV7-2 with TRBJ1-3; weak D call: TRBD1 (6 bases). Germline CDR1 and CDR2: SGHTA and FQGNSA. The germline V and J ends were trimmed by 8 bases and 2 bases, with 10 bases remaining between them. The CDR3 spans 13 residues. This CDR3 reads CASSRQAGNTIYF. Written as DNA, the CDR3 is TGTGCCAGCTCCCGACAGGCTGGAAACACCATATATTTT.

This chain uses TRBV28 with TRBJ2-1; the D gene is possibly TRBD2 (7 bases). CDR3 length: 15 residues. V was clipped by 7 bases and J by 9 bases, with 22 bases between them. Germline V CDR1 and CDR2: MDHEN, SYDVKM. The CDR3 here is CASTPSRGGVGEQFF. In DNA form, the CDR3 reads TGTGCCAGCACTCCATCGAGAGGGGGGGTAGGTGAGCAGTTCTTC.

This clone showed up just a few times. The J gene is TRBJ1-1, the V gene TRBV10-3; tentative D call: TRBD1 (5 bases). The V and J ends lost 6 bases and 3 bases respectively, with 11 bases between them. Looked up from germline, CDR1 is ENHRY and CDR2 is SYGVKD. The CDR3 loop spans 13 amino acids. Here the CDR3 reads CAISGGGDTEAFF. CDR3 DNA: TGTGCCATCAGCGGTGGGGGGGACACTGAAGCTTTCTTT.

This clone is a singleton in its sample. The chain carries TRBV5-8 and TRBJ2-1; no definite D call. V lost 0 bases and J lost 9, with 7 bases in between. This CDR3 has 12 amino acids. Germline-derived CDR1 and CDR2 are SGHTS and YDEGEE. CDR3 coding DNA: TGTGCCAGCAGCTTGGACCGCGGTGAGCAGTTCTTC. Its protein is CASSLDRGEQFF. The variable domain in full, completed from reference TRBV5-8 and TRBJ2-1, reads EAGVTQSPTHLIKTRGQQATLRCSPISGHTSVYWYQQALGLGLQFLLWYDEGEERNRGNFPPRFSGRQFPNYSSELNVNALELEDSALYLCASSLDRGEQFFGPGTRLTVL.

This clone is a singleton in its sample. The chain links TRBV18 to TRBJ2-7, with TRBD1 matching over 11 bases. CDR1 KGHSH and CDR2 LQKENI come from the germline V gene. The J segment lost 3 bases and the V segment lost 6 bases, leaving 10 bases of the junction unmatched. The CDR3 sequence is 16 residues long. This chain's CDR3 is CASSLARDRGNYEQYF. Written as DNA, the CDR3 is TGTGCCAGCTCCCTTGCCCGGGACAGGGGGAACTACGAGCAGTACTTC.

V usage is TRBV28 and J usage is TRBJ2-5; D call uncertain. With 6 bases removed from V and 5 bases from J, the gap between germline ends came to 16 bases. CDR1 MDHEN and CDR2 SYDVKM come from the germline V gene. The CDR3 has 14 amino acids. CDR3 nucleotides: TGTGCCAGCAGGAACGGACCCGCGAGGGAGACCCAGTACTTC. It is translated as CASRNGPARETQYF.

V gene TRBV7-2 combines with J gene TRBJ1-2; 10 bases agree with TRBD1. The CDR3 contains 14 residues. J gave up 8 bases and V 5 bases, and 8 bases lay outside the gene matches. Germline lookup yields CDR1 SGHTA and CDR2 FQGNSA. CDR3 sequence (DNA): TGTGCCAGCAGCGACCCGGACAGGGGGATAGGCTACACCTTC. Amino acids: CASSDPDRGIGYTF.

The chain employs TRBV5-1 and TRBJ2-3; no clear D. The germline V gene has CDR1 SGHRS and CDR2 YFSETQ. The CDR3 spans 14 residues. V was shortened by 0 bases and J by 0 bases, with 5 bases between the two germline ends. The CDR3 region has the DNA TGCGCCAGCAGCTTGGTAGGGAGCACAGATACGCAGTATTTT. Encoded protein: CASSLVGSTDTQYF.

The chain recombines TRBV7-2 with TRBJ2-2, with D tentatively TRBD2 (5 bases). The CDR3 extends over 14 amino acids. CDR1 and CDR2 (germline): SGHTA, FQGNSA. Between the trimmed V and J ends, which lost 1 base and 5 bases, there was a span of 8 bases. The CDR3 DNA reads TGTGCCAGCAGCTTAGGGCGGGCTACCGGGGAGCTGTTTTTT. Its protein is CASSLGRATGELFF.

The sample holds one count of this clone. The rearrangement uses TRBV11-3 and TRBJ1-3, with TRBD1 as a possible D gene (5 bases). Trimming pared 2 bases from V and 2 bases from J, leaving 10 bases between. The CDR3 has 15 amino acids. CDR1 and CDR2 (germline): SGHNT, YENEEA. The CDR3 DNA is TGTGCCAGCAGCTTAAACCCAGGGACTGGAAACACCATATATTTT. It specifies CASSLNPGTGNTIYF.

V usage is TRBV12-5 and J usage is TRBJ1-1; tentative D call: TRBD1 (5 bases). Germline-derived CDR1 and CDR2 are LGHNT and FRNRAP. This CDR3 contains 13 residues. The V end lost 6 bases, the J end lost 1 base, and 9 bases lay between the germline ends. This CDR3 is CASGRGRNTEAFF. CDR3 sequence (DNA): TGTGCTAGTGGAAGGGGAAGGAACACTGAAGCTTTCTTT. The full variable domain, in which reference TRBV12-5 and TRBJ1-1 provide the parts outside the CDR3, is DARVTQTPRHKVTEMGQEVTMRCQPILGHNTVFWYRQTMMQGLELLAYFRNRAPLDDSGMPKDRFSAEMPDATLATLKIQPSEPRDSAVYFCASGRGRNTEAFFGQGTRLTVV.